Following are 24 T cell receptor beta chains from one sample sequenced in a study of beta chain features in type 1 diabetes. Points from the study as a whole: Type 1 diabetes patients showed a moderate but significant shortening of TCRB CDR3s in all four CD4+ subsets.

These receptors' targets are unknown. Sequencing targeted expressed TCRB transcripts, as all isolated RNA had been reverse transcribed. The assay was immunoSEQ multiplex PCR, and TCRdb's table has in-frame clones only and misses some. This table has approximately 170,000 clones, approximately 7.8% appearing once. Sequencing was done on a sample of central memory CD4+ T cells from blood. Every receptor here comes from a woman aged 40 to 50 with type 1 diabetes.

The table lists this clone with a few counts. V and J are TRBV7-3 and TRBJ2-3; 9 nucleotides line up with TRBD2. This CDR3 has 15 residues. The V segment lost 5 bases and the J segment 1 base; nucleotides outside the gene matches: 4. CDR1 is SGHTA and CDR2 is FQGTGA in the germline V gene. The CDR3, as DNA: TGTGCCAGCAGCCCTAGCGGGGATCGCACAGATACGCAGTATTTT. Translated: CASSPSGDRTDTQYF.

This chain links TRBV27 with TRBJ2-5; D unclear. CDR1 is MNHEY and CDR2 is SMNVEV in the germline V gene (reference sequence). Trimming removed 5 bases from V and 7 bases from J, with 20 bases in between. This CDR3 contains 15 residues. DNA of the CDR3: TGTGCCAGCAGTCCTCGATCCGACGGCCTAGGGACCCAGTACTTC. The encoded protein is CASSPRSDGLGTQYF.

The chain uses TRBV6-5 and TRBJ2-7; D unresolved. The CDR3 has 12 residues. The germline gives CDR1 MNHEY, CDR2 SVGAGI. V lost 6 bases and J 5 bases, leaving 11 bases between the germline ends. The CDR3 protein is CASSRLGNEQYF. Written as DNA, the CDR3 is TGTGCCAGCAGCCGGCTAGGTAACGAGCAGTACTTC.

This clone was seen more than once but under ten times. The chain has TRBV7-2 and TRBJ2-7; 7 bases match TRBD1. The germline CDR1 and CDR2 sequences are SGHTA and FQGNSA. The length of the CDR3 is 14 residues. With 5 bases clipped from V and 0 bases from J, the junction kept 4 bases outside the gene matches. The CDR3 sequence: CASSPGQISYEQYF. CDR3 DNA sequence: TGTGCCAGCAGCCCGGGACAGATCTCCTACGAGCAGTACTTC.

The chain combines TRBV5-1 with TRBJ2-2; TRBD1 agrees at 11 bases. This CDR3 spans 15 amino acids. J lost 5 bases, V lost 2 bases, and 2 bases had no gene match. Per the germline V gene, CDR1 is SGHRS and CDR2 is YFSETQ. As DNA, the CDR3 is TGCGCCAGCAGCTTTGGGACAGGGGGGACCGGGGAGCTGTTTTTT. This encodes CASSFGTGGTGELFF.

V is TRBV5-4 and J is TRBJ1-2; no clear D gene. This CDR3 is 13 amino acids long. CDR1 SGHNT and CDR2 YYREEE come from the germline V gene (reference sequence). With 4 bases removed from V and 2 bases from J, the gap between germline ends came to 9 bases. CDR3 coding DNA: TGTGCCAGCAGCCAACAGTCAAACTATGGCTACACCTTC. Protein: CASSQQSNYGYTF.

The chain is built from TRBV28 and TRBJ2-1; TRBD2 agrees at 11 bases. The CDR3 extends over 15 amino acids. In germline, CDR1 is MDHEN, CDR2 SYDVKM. Germline trimming cut 3 bases from V and 9 bases from J; bases unmatched to any gene: 7. The CDR3 bases are TGTGCCAGCAGTTTCCTTATAGCGGGAGGGGGTGAGCAGTTCTTC. Translation: CASSFLIAGGGEQFF.

The chain has TRBV7-2 and TRBJ2-7, with 9 bases fitting TRBD2. With 5 bases clipped from V and 7 bases from J, the junction kept 15 bases outside the gene matches. This CDR3 is built from 16 residues. CDR1 is SGHTA and CDR2 is FQGNSA in the germline V gene. The CDR3 bases are TGTGCCAGCAGCCGCGCCCGGCGGGAGGGTCGGGGGGAGCAGTACTTC. Protein sequence: CASSRARREGRGEQYF.

This chain uses TRBV9 with TRBJ1-6, with a tentative D call TRBD1 (5 bases). The germline gives CDR1 SGDLS, CDR2 YYNGEE. This CDR3 has 16 residues. The V gene lost 4 bases and the J gene lost 7 bases, with 18 bases spanning the gap. In nucleotides, the CDR3 is TGTGCCAGCAGCTCGCCTTTGGGGCAGCAGAATTCACCCCTCCACTTT. It translates to CASSSPLGQQNSPLHF.

This clone was recorded a few times. The chain combines TRBV11-1 with TRBJ2-3; TRBD2 matches at 14 bases. Germline V gene lookup returns CDR1 SGHAT and CDR2 FQDESV (reference sequence). The CDR3 totals 16 residues. Trimming took 5 bases from V and 4 from J; bases not matched to a gene: 5. The CDR3: CASSARLAGGADTQYF. As DNA, the CDR3 is TGTGCCAGCAGCGCTAGACTAGCGGGAGGGGCAGATACGCAGTATTTT. Full variable domain (remainder filled in from reference TRBV11-1 and TRBJ2-3): EAEVAQSPRYKITEKSQAVAFWCDPISGHATLYWYRQILGQGPELLVQFQDESVVDDSQLPKDRFSAERLKGVDSTLKIQPAELGDSAMYLCASSARLAGGADTQYFGPGTRLTVL.

This clone was observed a few times. The chain has TRBV19 and TRBJ1-1; 8 bases fit TRBD1. CDR1 LNHDA and CDR2 SQIVND come from the germline V gene (reference sequence). The CDR3 loop spans 15 amino acids. After removal of 5 bases from V and 1 base from J, the junction contained 6 bases not matched to a gene. CDR3 nucleotide sequence: TGTGCCAGTAGTGCTGATCAGGGGGCGAACACTGAAGCTTTCTTT. Its translation is CASSADQGANTEAFF.

This clone was seen repeatedly, ten times or more. V gene TRBV29-1 combines with J gene TRBJ2-5; TRBD2 might be the D (5 bases). Germline CDR1 is SQVTM and CDR2 is ANQGSEA. V was pared by 4 bases and J by 5 bases, with 11 bases between. The CDR3 contains 12 residues. CDR3 sequence: CSVVDGGETQYF. As DNA, the CDR3 is TGCAGCGTTGTAGACGGCGGGGAGACCCAGTACTTC.

This clone was recorded a few times. V usage is TRBV9 and J usage is TRBJ2-3; 13 nucleotides align to TRBD2. V trimming: 3 bases; J trimming: 2 bases; junction bases outside the gene matches: 3. Germline V gives CDR1 SGDLS, CDR2 YYNGEE. This CDR3 contains 16 residues. CDR3 sequence: CASSAGLAGATDTQYF. The CDR3 DNA sequence: TGTGCCAGCAGCGCTGGACTAGCGGGGGCCACAGATACGCAGTATTTT.

This clone was seen a handful of times. This sequence joins TRBV11-2 and TRBJ1-6; 8 bases map to TRBD1. Trimming cost V 1 base and J 7 bases; bases outside gene matches: 9. The length of the CDR3 is 17 residues. Germline V gene sequence: CDR1 SGHAT, CDR2 FQNNGV. The CDR3 sequence is CASSLAMQGAKNSPLHF. CDR3 nucleotides: TGTGCCAGCAGCTTAGCGATGCAGGGGGCTAAGAATTCACCCCTCCACTTT.

The chain employs TRBV7-3 and TRBJ2-5; 9 nucleotides line up with TRBD1. Losses at the gene ends were 7 bases for V and 5 bases for J; bases not matched to a gene: 17. Germline CDR1 SGHTA, CDR2 FQGTGA. The CDR3 runs 17 residues. CDR3 sequence (DNA): TGTGCCAGCACACCCGGGACAGGGTTCGGGATTAAGGAGACCCAGTACTTC. This translates into CASTPGTGFGIKETQYF.

This chain connects TRBV6-5 to TRBJ2-7; 10 bases match TRBD2. This CDR3 is 15 amino acids long. The J segment lost 0 bases and the V segment lost 5 bases, leaving 4 bases of the junction unmatched. The germline V gene has CDR1 MNHEY and CDR2 SVGAGI. As DNA, the CDR3 is TGTGCCAGCAGTGGGGGACTAGCGAGCTCCTACGAGCAGTACTTC. Its translation: CASSGGLASSYEQYF.

This chain's CDR3 is CASSPRKGAYEQYF. The DNA of the CDR3 is TGTGCCAGCAGCCCTCGAAAAGGGGCCTACGAGCAGTACTTC. This chain joins TRBV7-8 and TRBJ2-7; tentatively, D is TRBD1 (5 bases). CDR1 SGHVS and CDR2 FQNEAQ come from the germline V gene. Between the trimmed V and J ends, which lost 5 bases and 2 bases, there was a span of 13 bases. The CDR3 has 14 amino acids.

The rearrangement uses TRBV2 and TRBJ2-1, with TRBD2 identical over 12 bases. The V and J ends lost 6 bases and 6 bases, in that order; junction bases with no gene match: 6. Germline V gene lookup returns CDR1 SNHLY and CDR2 FYNNEI. The CDR3 is 15 amino acids. CDR3 DNA: TGTGCCAGCAGGCCGACTAGCGGGGGTTTCAATGAGCAGTTCTTC. This gives the protein CASRPTSGGFNEQFF.

This clone was seen more than once but under ten times. The CDR3 spells CASKEYTEAFF. In DNA form, the CDR3 reads TGTGCCAGCAAAGAGTACACTGAAGCTTTCTTT. The chain has TRBV2 and TRBJ1-1; no clear D. From germline, CDR1 is SNHLY and CDR2 FYNNEI. Deletions cut 7 bases from V and 3 bases from J, with 6 bases between. The CDR3 runs to 11 residues.

The chain is built from TRBV5-1 and TRBJ2-7, with 13 bases aligning to TRBD2. This CDR3 contains 15 residues. Germline V gene sequence: CDR1 SGHRS, CDR2 YFSETQ. V lost 4 bases, J lost 7 bases, and 8 bases stayed unmatched. CDR3 nucleotides: TGCGCCAGCAGCCCTAGGACTAGCGGGAGTGAAGAGCAGTACTTC. Its translation: CASSPRTSGSEEQYF.

This CDR3 reads CAWSEEVSTDTQYF. The CDR3 DNA is TGTGCCTGGAGTGAAGAGGTTAGCACAGATACGCAGTATTTT. The V call is TRBV30, the J call TRBJ2-3; D uncertain. The CDR3 is 14 amino acids. The V end was cut by 1 base, the J end by 0 bases, with 8 bases between. Germline values: CDR1 GTSNPN, CDR2 SVGIG (reference sequence).

This clone was observed a few times. Here the CDR3 DNA reads TGTGCCTGGAGTGTACAACAGGGTGTTGGCTACACCTTC. Its translation is CAWSVQQGVGYTF. The chain employs TRBV30 and TRBJ1-2; possible D gene TRBD1, 6 bases. Trimming removed 0 bases at V and 7 bases at J, with 12 bases between. Germline CDR1 GTSNPN, CDR2 SVGIG (reference sequence). The CDR3 runs to 13 residues.

This clone was found many times. This chain uses TRBV6-6 with TRBJ2-3, with unresolved D. The germline V gene has CDR1 MNHNY and CDR2 SVGAGI (reference sequence). The V end was cut by 7 bases, the J end by 0 bases, with 5 bases between. CDR3 length: 12 amino acids. CDR3 nucleotides: TGTGCCAGCATGGCTAGCACAGATACGCAGTATTTT. Protein sequence: CASMASTDTQYF.

CDR3 loop: CSVEGTSESSYEQYF. CDR3 coding DNA: TGCAGCGTTGAGGGGACTAGCGAGAGCTCCTACGAGCAGTACTTC. The V call is TRBV29-1, the J call TRBJ2-7; 10 bases align to TRBD2. Looked up from germline, CDR1 is SQVTM and CDR2 is ANQGSEA. J gave up 0 bases and V 3 bases, and 5 bases lay outside the gene matches. The CDR3 has 15 amino acids.